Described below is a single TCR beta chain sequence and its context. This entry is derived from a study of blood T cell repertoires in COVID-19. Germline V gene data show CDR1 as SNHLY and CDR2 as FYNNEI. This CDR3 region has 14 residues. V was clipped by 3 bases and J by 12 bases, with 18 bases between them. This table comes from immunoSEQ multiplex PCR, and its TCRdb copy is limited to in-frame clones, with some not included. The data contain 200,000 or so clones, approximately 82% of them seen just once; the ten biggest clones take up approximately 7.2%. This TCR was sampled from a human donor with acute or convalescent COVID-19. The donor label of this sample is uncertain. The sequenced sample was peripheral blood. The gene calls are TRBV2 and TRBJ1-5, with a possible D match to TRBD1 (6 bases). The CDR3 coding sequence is TGTGCCAGCAGTGACGTGGGGGGGCAAAAGGACCAGCATTTT. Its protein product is CASSDVGGQKDQHF.